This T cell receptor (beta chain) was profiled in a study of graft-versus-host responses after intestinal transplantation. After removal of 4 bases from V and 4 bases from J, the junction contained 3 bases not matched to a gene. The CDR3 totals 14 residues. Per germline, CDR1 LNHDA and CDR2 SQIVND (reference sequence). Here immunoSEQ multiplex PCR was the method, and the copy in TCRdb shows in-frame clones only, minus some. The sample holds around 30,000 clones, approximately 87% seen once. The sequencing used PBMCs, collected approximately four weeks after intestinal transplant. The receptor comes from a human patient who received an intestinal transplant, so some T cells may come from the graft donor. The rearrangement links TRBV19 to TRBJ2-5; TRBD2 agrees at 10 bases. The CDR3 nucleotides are TGTGCCAGTAGTAGTCTAGCGGGGGTAGAGACCCAGTACTTC. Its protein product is CASSSLAGVETQYF.